The 27 T cell receptor beta chains listed next were all sequenced from one sample in a study of chemoradiotherapy in HPV16-positive cancers. Assay used: immunoSEQ multiplex PCR; TCRdb lists only in-frame clones, some missing. Here the sample spans tens of thousands of clones, roughly nine tenths being singletons. Material: blood, obtained from a patient who underwent chemoradiotherapy. These receptors were obtained from a human donor with HPV-associated anogenital cancer.

The chain joins TRBV5-6 to TRBJ2-1; D not resolved. Per germline, CDR1 SGHDT and CDR2 YYEEEE. The CDR3 runs to 16 residues. V lost 2 bases, J lost 0 bases, and 12 bases lay in between. CDR3 in amino acids: CASSFYGQSSYNEQFF. The DNA of the CDR3 is TGTGCCAGCAGCTTCTACGGTCAAAGCTCCTACAATGAGCAGTTCTTC.

The rearrangement links TRBV18 to TRBJ2-7; D perhaps matches TRBD2 (6 bases). The germline gives CDR1 KGHSH, CDR2 LQKENI. CDR3 size: 16 residues. V shed 3 bases and J shed 4 bases, with 19 bases lying between them. The CDR3 sequence: CASSPPNPGDTYEQYF. The CDR3 region has the DNA TGTGCCAGCTCACCCCCCAACCCGGGGGATACTTACGAGCAGTACTTC.

V is TRBV27 and J is TRBJ2-6; D gene uncertain. The germline V and J ends were trimmed by 3 bases and 0 bases, with 3 bases remaining between them. Germline V CDR1 and CDR2: MNHEY, SMNVEV (reference sequence). The length of the CDR3 is 14 residues. The CDR3: CASSFLSGANVLTF. Here the CDR3 DNA reads TGTGCCAGCAGTTTCCTCTCTGGGGCCAACGTCCTGACTTTC.

The chain combines TRBV5-4 with TRBJ2-5; 14 bases agree with TRBD2. Germline CDR1 reads SGHNT; CDR2 reads YYREEE (reference sequence). This CDR3 is built from 16 residues. Losses at the gene ends were 4 bases for V and 5 bases for J; bases not matched to a gene: 7. The CDR3 DNA reads TGTGCCAGCAGCCCCGGGACTAGCGGGAGTTGGGAGACCCAGTACTTC. It yields the protein CASSPGTSGSWETQYF.

The rearrangement joins TRBV5-1 to TRBJ2-2; 7 bases map to TRBD2. The V and J ends lost 2 bases and 1 base, in that order; junction bases with no gene match: 2. The CDR3 has 15 residues. Germline V CDR1 and CDR2: SGHRS, YFSETQ. The CDR3 loop reads CASSFGGGNTGELFF. The CDR3 nucleotides are TGCGCCAGCAGCTTTGGCGGGGGGAACACCGGGGAGCTGTTTTTT.

The rearrangement uses TRBV19 and TRBJ2-7; maybe TRBD2 (5 bases). With 4 bases removed from V and 0 bases from J, the gap between germline ends came to 10 bases. The CDR3 has 14 amino acids. Germline CDR1 and CDR2: LNHDA and SQIVND (reference sequence). This chain's CDR3 is CASSTSGSSYEQYF. The CDR3 DNA is TGTGCCAGTAGTACCTCGGGGAGCTCCTACGAGCAGTACTTC.

This clone was detected once. The chain couples TRBV12-5 to TRBJ1-6; D gene ambiguous. This CDR3 has 14 residues. V gave up 7 bases and J gave up 14 bases, with 21 bases separating them. Per the germline V gene, CDR1 is LGHNT and CDR2 is FRNRAP. CDR3 protein: CASALTLTGVTLHF. Here the CDR3 DNA reads TGTGCTAGTGCCTTGACTCTCACGGGCGTCACCCTCCACTTT.

This CDR3 reads CLQQVAGSEYEQYF. The DNA for the CDR3 is TGTCTTCAGCAGGTAGCGGGAAGCGAGTACGAGCAGTACTTC. The genes are TRBV21-1 and TRBJ2-7; the table gives TRBD2 as D, unverified against the DNA. TRBV21-1 is noted as a pseudogene. The CDR3 spans 14 residues.

This clone turned up a few times. The gene calls are TRBV5-1 and TRBJ2-1, with 8 bases aligning to TRBD2. Trimming cost V 1 base and J 9 bases; bases outside gene matches: 15. This CDR3 contains 17 residues. Germline CDR1 is SGHRS and CDR2 is YFSETQ. The CDR3 nucleotides are TGCGCCAGCAGCTTGCCCGTTCTAGCGGGTGGGCAGAGTGAGCAGTTCTTC. Translated, it gives CASSLPVLAGGQSEQFF.

V usage is TRBV19 and J usage is TRBJ2-1; 9 bases align to TRBD2. This CDR3 has 14 amino acids. CDR1 and CDR2 from the germline V gene are LNHDA and SQIVND (reference sequence). V gave up 8 bases and J gave up 8 bases; unmatched junction bases: 10. CDR3 sequence: CASQPGLADYEQFF. The CDR3, as DNA: TGTGCCAGTCAGCCGGGACTAGCTGATTATGAGCAGTTCTTC.

The rearrangement links TRBV7-2 to TRBJ1-3; TRBD1 aligns across 9 bases. Germline V CDR1 and CDR2: SGHTA, FQGNSA. This CDR3 has 15 amino acids. With V trimmed by 2 bases and J by 4 bases, 3 bases remained unmatched. CDR3 DNA sequence: TGTGCCAGCAGCTTAACGGGACAGGGAGGAAACACCATATATTTT. It codes for CASSLTGQGGNTIYF.

The rearrangement uses TRBV5-1 and TRBJ2-1, with TRBD2 matching over 7 bases. The germline gives CDR1 SGHRS, CDR2 YFSETQ. J gave up 5 bases and V 4 bases, and 9 bases lay outside the gene matches. The CDR3 runs 15 residues. The chain's CDR3 is CASSAGSTSHNEQFF. CDR3 coding DNA: TGCGCCAGCAGCGCAGGATCGACTAGCCACAATGAGCAGTTCTTC.

The chain recombines TRBV19 with TRBJ1-1; possibly TRBD1 for D (6 bases). The CDR3 is made up of 14 amino acids. CDR1 is LNHDA, CDR2 SQIVND, per germline (reference sequence). Deletions cut 7 bases from V and 2 bases from J, with 14 bases between. The CDR3 sequence is CASTTVGGNTEAFF. CDR3 coding DNA: TGTGCCAGTACCACGGTGGGGGGCAACACTGAAGCTTTCTTT.

The J gene is TRBJ2-2, the V gene TRBV6-1; possible D gene TRBD2, 5 bases. CDR3 length: 13 residues. Between the trimmed V and J ends, which lost 4 bases and 6 bases, there was a span of 9 bases. CDR1 is MNHNS and CDR2 is SASEGT in the germline V gene. The CDR3 nucleotides are TGTGCCAGCAGTGCCACTAGTCCCGGGGAGCTGTTTTTT. It specifies CASSATSPGELFF.

The V and J genes are TRBV6-5 and TRBJ2-7, with D unresolved. CDR3 length: 13 residues. CDR1 and CDR2 (germline): MNHEY, SVGAGI. V was shortened by 4 bases and J by 5 bases, with 12 bases between the two germline ends. The CDR3 nucleotides are TGTGCCAGCAGTTTACTCGGGCGGAACGAGCAGTACTTC. It yields the protein CASSLLGRNEQYF.

The V and J genes are TRBV7-6 and TRBJ1-6; tentative D call: TRBD1 (5 bases). Looked up from germline, CDR1 is SGHVS and CDR2 is FNYEAQ. V lost 8 bases to trimming and J lost 5 bases, with 19 bases between them. The CDR3 is 16 amino acids. For the CDR3, the DNA is TGTGCCAGCTCCCTCCAGCCGGGACTTGATAATTCACCCCTCCACTTT. Translated: CASSLQPGLDNSPLHF.

The rearrangement links TRBV7-2 to TRBJ2-7, with D possibly TRBD1 on 5 matching bases. The CDR3 runs 13 residues. Trimming stripped 1 base from V and 4 bases from J, with 8 bases between. The germline gives CDR1 SGHTA, CDR2 FQGNSA. CDR3 protein: CASSLGGQYEQYF. In nucleotides, the CDR3 is TGTGCCAGCAGCTTAGGGGGCCAGTACGAGCAGTACTTC.

The gene calls are TRBV19 and TRBJ1-2; the match to TRBD1 covers 7 bases. V dropped 5 bases and J dropped 4; count of bases not matched to a gene: 7. Germline values: CDR1 LNHDA, CDR2 SQIVND (reference sequence). The CDR3 runs to 14 residues. CDR3 nucleotides: TGTGCCAGTAGTTTTACAGGGGTGGGCTATGGCTACACCTTC. Translation gives CASSFTGVGYGYTF.

The V call is TRBV5-4, the J call TRBJ2-3; a possible D gene is TRBD2 (5 bases). CDR3 length: 13 amino acids. Per the germline V gene, CDR1 is SGHNT and CDR2 is YYREEE (reference sequence). Trimming cost V 3 bases and J 6 bases, with 11 bases left between them. The CDR3, as DNA: TGTGCCAGCAGCTGGAGCCGAGGGGATACGCAGTATTTT. Translated: CASSWSRGDTQYF.

V is TRBV9 and J is TRBJ2-1, with D possibly being TRBD2 (6 bases). This CDR3 region has 14 residues. Germline-derived CDR1 and CDR2 are SGDLS and YYNGEE. The V end was cut by 0 bases, the J end by 7 bases, with 11 bases between. Written as DNA, the CDR3 is TGTGCCAGCAGCGTAGTATGGGGGGAGAATGAGCAGTTCTTC. Encoded protein: CASSVVWGENEQFF.

The chain carries TRBV25-1 and TRBJ1-1; 7 nucleotides match TRBD1. Germline-derived CDR1 and CDR2 are MGHDK and SYGVNS. This CDR3 is built from 16 residues. J lost 2 bases, V lost 4 bases, and 10 bases had no gene match. In DNA form, the CDR3 reads TGTGCCAGCAGTGCTCCCCCGGGACAGAAAAACACTGAAGCTTTCTTT. It is translated as CASSAPPGQKNTEAFF.

V and J are TRBV7-2 and TRBJ2-3; the D is unclear. Germline V gives CDR1 SGHTA, CDR2 FQGNSA. V was pared by 3 bases and J by 2 bases, with 3 bases between. The length of the CDR3 is 12 residues. CDR3 DNA sequence: TGTGCCAGCAGCTTCAACACAGATACGCAGTATTTT. Translation: CASSFNTDTQYF.

The chain has TRBV27 and TRBJ2-3; possible D gene TRBD2, 5 bases. Germline V gene sequence: CDR1 MNHEY, CDR2 SMNVEV (reference sequence). Trimming stripped 7 bases from V and 1 base from J, with 12 bases between. The CDR3 totals 14 residues. This chain's CDR3 is CASTMAGGTDTQYF. CDR3 sequence (DNA): TGTGCCAGCACCATGGCGGGCGGCACAGATACGCAGTATTTT.

The chain joins TRBV11-3 to TRBJ2-1, with a weak D call TRBD2 (6 bases). This CDR3 region has 15 residues. Trimming took 5 bases from V and 5 from J, leaving 16 bases between them. Germline CDR1 reads SGHNT; CDR2 reads YENEEA. CDR3 in amino acids: CASSPGPLAHNEQFF. Here the CDR3 DNA reads TGTGCCAGCAGCCCGGGACCACTAGCACACAATGAGCAGTTCTTC.

This chain uses TRBV7-1 with TRBJ1-5; D gene unclear. TRBV7-1 is identified as an open reading frame with a role that is uncertain. V lost 4 bases, J lost 4 bases, and 11 bases lay in between. This CDR3 has 14 residues. The CDR3, as DNA: TGTGCCAGCAGCTTATTGACCGAGAATCAGCCCCAGCATTTT. It translates to CASSLLTENQPQHF.

As DNA, the CDR3 is TGTGCCAGCAGCGTGGGGGATACGCAGTATTTT. Its protein is CASSVGDTQYF. This rearrangement joins TRBV9 to TRBJ2-3; no clear D gene. Germline V CDR1 and CDR2: SGDLS, YYNGEE. The CDR3 is made up of 11 amino acids. Trimming took 2 bases from V and 6 from J, leaving 4 bases between them.

The V gene is TRBV6-5, the J gene TRBJ1-3; maybe TRBD1 (5 bases). The CDR3 is 15 residues long. Between the trimmed V and J ends, which lost 6 bases and 1 base, there was a span of 13 bases. The germline CDR1 and CDR2 sequences are MNHEY and SVGAGI. This CDR3 is CASRAGLGSGNTIYF. The DNA for the CDR3 is TGTGCCAGCAGGGCAGGGCTAGGATCTGGAAACACCATATATTTT.